This TCR beta chain was found in a study of blood T cells in healthy people across ages. CDR1 is DFQATT, CDR2 SNEGSKA, per germline (reference sequence). V shed 3 bases and J shed 5 bases, with 13 bases lying between them. The CDR3 is 13 residues long. Findings of the study overall: Getting older went along with TCR beta diversity per million T cells dropping roughly linearly. CMV status of donors was unknown, possibly confounding expanded clonotype changes.

The authors ran a second PCR of 7 to 11 cycles using a sample-barcoded 5' primer and a J-beta primer mix. A minimum of 2.5 million CDR3-containing paired-end reads was obtained for each sample. Via MiXCR, TCRdb re-called the 5' RACE reads, giving one row per CDR3 protein. The sample carries over 1,300,000 distinct CDR3 sequences, approximately 59% recorded once. Healthy Russian Caucasian donors spanned ages roughly 6 to 90 years. In its sample, this clonotype was seen a few times. Antigen unknown. J is TRBJ1-2 and V is TRBV20-1; TRBD1 is a possible D gene (6 bases). This TCR was recovered from a man aged 18 to 35 in good health. Sequencing was carried out using blood. The CDR3 DNA follows: TGCAGTGCTAGCCGGGGGGCGTTTTATGGCTACACCTTC. This gives the protein CSASRGAFYGYTF.